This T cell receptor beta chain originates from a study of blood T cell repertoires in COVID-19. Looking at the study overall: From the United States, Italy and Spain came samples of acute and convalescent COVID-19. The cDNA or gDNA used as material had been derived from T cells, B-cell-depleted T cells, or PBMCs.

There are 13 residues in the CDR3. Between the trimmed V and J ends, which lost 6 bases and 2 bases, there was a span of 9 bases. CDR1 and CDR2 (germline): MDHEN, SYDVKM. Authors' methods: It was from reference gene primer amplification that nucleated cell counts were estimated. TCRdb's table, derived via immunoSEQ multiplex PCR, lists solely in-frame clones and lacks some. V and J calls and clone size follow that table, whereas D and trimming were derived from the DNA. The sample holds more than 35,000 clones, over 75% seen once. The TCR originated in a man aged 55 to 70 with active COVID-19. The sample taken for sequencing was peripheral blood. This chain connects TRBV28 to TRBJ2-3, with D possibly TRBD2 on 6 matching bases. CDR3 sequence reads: CASSGGYTDTQYF. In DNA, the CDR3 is TGTGCCAGCAGCGGGGGATACACAGATACGCAGTATTTT.